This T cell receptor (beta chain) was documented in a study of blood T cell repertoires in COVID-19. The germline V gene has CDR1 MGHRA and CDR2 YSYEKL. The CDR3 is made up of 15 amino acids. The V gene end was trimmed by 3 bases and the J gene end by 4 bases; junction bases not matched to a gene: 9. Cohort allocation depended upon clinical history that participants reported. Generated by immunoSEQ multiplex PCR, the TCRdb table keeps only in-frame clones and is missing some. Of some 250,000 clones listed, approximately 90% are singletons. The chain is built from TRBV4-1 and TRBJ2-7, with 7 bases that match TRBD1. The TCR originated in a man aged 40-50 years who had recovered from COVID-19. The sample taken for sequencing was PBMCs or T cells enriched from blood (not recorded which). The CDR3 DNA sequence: TGCGCCAGCAGCCAGACACAGGGGATGCAGTACGAGCAGTACTTC. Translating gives CASSQTQGMQYEQYF.